The 7 T cell receptor beta chains below all came from one sample that was sequenced in a study of blood T cell repertoires in COVID-19. Repertoires were generated with immunoSEQ multiplex PCR, while TCRdb's copy carries only in-frame clones and drops some. The sample yields 40,000 or so clones, around 90% seen once. Sequenced: peripheral blood. The receptors were gathered from a man aged 50 to 60 with active COVID-19.

The V call is TRBV27, the J call TRBJ1-1; TRBD1 aligns across 8 bases. Germline V gene data show CDR1 as MNHEY and CDR2 as SMNVEV (reference sequence). This CDR3 has 12 residues. With V trimmed by 5 bases and J by 10 bases, 6 bases remained unmatched. CDR3 DNA sequence: TGTGCCAGCAGTACAGGGGGAGCCTTAGCTTTCTTT. The encoded protein is CASSTGGALAFF.

The V gene is TRBV7-2, the J gene TRBJ1-5, with 10 bases aligning to TRBD1. With V trimmed by 3 bases and J by 4 bases, 3 bases remained unmatched. Germline assignment: CDR1 SGHTA and CDR2 FQGNSA. CDR3 length: 15 amino acids. The CDR3 sequence: CASSFGDRGNQPQHF. In DNA, the CDR3 is TGTGCCAGCAGCTTCGGGGACAGGGGAAATCAGCCCCAGCATTTT.

The chain couples TRBV5-6 to TRBJ2-3, with a tentative D call TRBD1 (6 bases). The germline V gene encodes CDR1 SGHDT and CDR2 YYEEEE. The V and J ends lost 6 bases and 5 bases respectively, with 13 bases between them. The length of the CDR3 is 13 residues. The CDR3 nucleotides read TGTGCCAGCAACACAGGGTTTGAAGATACGCAGTATTTT. This translates into CASNTGFEDTQYF. The full variable domain, its missing parts supplied by reference TRBV5-6 and TRBJ2-3, is DAGVTQSPTHLIKTRGQQVTLRCSPKSGHDTVSWYQQALGQGPQFIFQYYEEEERQRGNFPDRFSGHQFPNYSSELNVNALLLGDSALYLCASNTGFEDTQYFGPGTRLTVL.

This clone was seen just once. The chain recombines TRBV2 with TRBJ2-3, with 13 bases identical to TRBD2. With 6 bases clipped from V and 10 bases from J, the junction kept 7 bases outside the gene matches. This CDR3 spans 14 amino acids. The germline V gene encodes CDR1 SNHLY and CDR2 FYNNEI. The CDR3 sequence: CASRGLAGKRAQYF. In DNA form, the CDR3 reads TGTGCCAGCAGGGGACTAGCGGGGAAGCGTGCGCAGTATTTT.

The CDR3 DNA reads TGTGCCAGCTCACCGGGGACAGGCGATTCACCCCTCCACTTT. It is translated as CASSPGTGDSPLHF. The chain joins TRBV18 to TRBJ1-6; TRBD1 aligns across 8 bases. The germline V gene has CDR1 KGHSH and CDR2 LQKENI. The V and J ends lost 3 bases and 8 bases, in that order; junction bases with no gene match: 3. The CDR3 covers 14 residues.

V is TRBV3-1 (or the pseudogene TRBV3-2) and J is TRBJ2-5; D not certain. Trimming pared 2 bases from V and 1 base from J, leaving 5 bases between. This CDR3 has 13 residues. CDR1 is LGHDT, CDR2 YNNKEL, per germline (reference sequence). As DNA, the CDR3 is TGTGCCAGCAGCCAACTCCGCCAAGAGACCCAGTACTTC. It specifies CASSQLRQETQYF.

The J gene is TRBJ1-2, the V gene TRBV9; D ambiguous. V gave up 4 bases and J gave up 3 bases, with 10 bases separating them. The CDR3 contains 13 residues. Germline V gene sequence: CDR1 SGDLS, CDR2 YYNGEE. The CDR3 region has the DNA TGTGCCAGCAGCACAGTAACTCACTATGGCTACACCTTC. It encodes CASSTVTHYGYTF. Supplemented by reference TRBV9 and TRBJ1-2, the full variable domain reads DSGVTQTPKHLITATGQRVTLRCSPRSGDLSVYWYQQSLDQGLQFLIQYYNGEERAKGNILERFSAQQFPDLHSELNLSSLELGDSALYFCASSTVTHYGYTFGSGTRLTVV.